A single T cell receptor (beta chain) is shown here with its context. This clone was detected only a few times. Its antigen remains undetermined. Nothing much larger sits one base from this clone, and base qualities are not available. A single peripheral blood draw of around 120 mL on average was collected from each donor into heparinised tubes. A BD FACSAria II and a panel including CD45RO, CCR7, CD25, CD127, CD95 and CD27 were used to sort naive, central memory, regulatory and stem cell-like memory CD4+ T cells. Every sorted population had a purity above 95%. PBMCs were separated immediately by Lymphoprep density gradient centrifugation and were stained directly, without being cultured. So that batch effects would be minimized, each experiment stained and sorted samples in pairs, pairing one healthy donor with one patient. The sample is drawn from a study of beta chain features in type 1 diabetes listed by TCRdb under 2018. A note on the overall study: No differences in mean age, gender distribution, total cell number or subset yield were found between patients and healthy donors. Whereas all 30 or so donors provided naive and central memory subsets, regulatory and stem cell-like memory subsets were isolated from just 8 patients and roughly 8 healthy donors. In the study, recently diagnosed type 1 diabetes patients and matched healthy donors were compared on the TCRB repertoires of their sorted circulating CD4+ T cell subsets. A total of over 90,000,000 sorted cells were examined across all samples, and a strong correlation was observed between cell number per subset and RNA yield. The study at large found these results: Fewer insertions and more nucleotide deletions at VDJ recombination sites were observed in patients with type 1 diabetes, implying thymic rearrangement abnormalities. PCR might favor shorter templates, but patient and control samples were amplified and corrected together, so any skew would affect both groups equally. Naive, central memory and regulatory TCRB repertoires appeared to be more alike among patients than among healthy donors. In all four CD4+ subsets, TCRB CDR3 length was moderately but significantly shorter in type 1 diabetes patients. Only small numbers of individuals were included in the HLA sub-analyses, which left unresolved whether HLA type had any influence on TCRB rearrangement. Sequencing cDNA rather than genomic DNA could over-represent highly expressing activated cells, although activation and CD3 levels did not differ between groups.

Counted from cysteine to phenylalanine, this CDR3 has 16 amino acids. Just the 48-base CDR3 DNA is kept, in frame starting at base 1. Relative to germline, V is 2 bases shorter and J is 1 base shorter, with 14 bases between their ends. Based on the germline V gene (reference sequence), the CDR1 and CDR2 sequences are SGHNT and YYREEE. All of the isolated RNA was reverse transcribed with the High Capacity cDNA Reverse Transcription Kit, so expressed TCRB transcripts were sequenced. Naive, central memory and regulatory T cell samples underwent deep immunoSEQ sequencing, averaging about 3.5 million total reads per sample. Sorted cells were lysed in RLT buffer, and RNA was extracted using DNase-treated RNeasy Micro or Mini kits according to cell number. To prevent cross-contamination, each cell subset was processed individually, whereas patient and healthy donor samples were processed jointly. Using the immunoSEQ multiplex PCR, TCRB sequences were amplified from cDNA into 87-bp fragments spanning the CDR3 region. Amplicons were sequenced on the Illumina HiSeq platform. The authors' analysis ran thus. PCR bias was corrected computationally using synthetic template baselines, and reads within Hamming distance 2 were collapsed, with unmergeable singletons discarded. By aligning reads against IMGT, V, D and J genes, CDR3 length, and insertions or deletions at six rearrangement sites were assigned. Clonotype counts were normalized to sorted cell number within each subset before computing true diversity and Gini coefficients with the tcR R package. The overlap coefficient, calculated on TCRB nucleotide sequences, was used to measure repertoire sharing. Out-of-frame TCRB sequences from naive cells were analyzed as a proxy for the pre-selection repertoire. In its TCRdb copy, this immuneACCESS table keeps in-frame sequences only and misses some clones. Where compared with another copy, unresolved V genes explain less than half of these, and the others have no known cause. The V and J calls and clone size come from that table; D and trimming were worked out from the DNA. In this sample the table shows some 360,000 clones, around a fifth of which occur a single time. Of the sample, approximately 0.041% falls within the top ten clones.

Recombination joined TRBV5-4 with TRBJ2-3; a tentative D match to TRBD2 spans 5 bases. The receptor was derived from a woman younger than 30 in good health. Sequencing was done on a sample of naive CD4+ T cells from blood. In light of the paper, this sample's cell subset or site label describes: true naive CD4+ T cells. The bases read TGTGCCAGCAGCTTCGCGAGGACTTATGGCACAGATACGCAGTATTTT. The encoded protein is CASSFARTYGTDTQYF.